This T cell receptor (beta chain) came from a study of shared clonotypes between healthy human individuals. With 1 base removed from V and 5 bases from J, the gap between germline ends came to 3 bases. Germline values: CDR1 MDHEN, CDR2 SYDVKM. The CDR3 contains 12 residues. The protocol was immunoSEQ multiplex PCR, while the TCRdb copy is restricted to in-frame clones and leaves out a portion. The data hold 450,000 to 500,000 clones, with over 70% observed a single time. Sequencing was carried out using PBMCs. The V gene is TRBV28, the J gene TRBJ1-5, with unresolved D. The TCR comes from a woman in her 40s in good health. Some clones in this sample may be carry-over from other donors' samples. In nucleotides, the CDR3 is TGTGCCAGCAGTTTATCAGATCAGCCCCAGCATTTT. Its protein product is CASSLSDQPQHF.